A single sample is the source of the 20 T cell receptor beta chains below, sequenced in a study of T cell responses to AZD1222 COVID-19 vaccine. Repertoires were generated with immunoSEQ multiplex PCR, while TCRdb's copy carries only in-frame clones and drops some. Found here are around 80,000 clones, 70% to 90% of them singletons; the top ten hold 10%. Sequenced here: peripheral blood, sampled 28 days after the second AZD1222 dose. These receptors were obtained from an adult who received the AZD1222 COVID-19 vaccine.

The chain combines TRBV6-5 with TRBJ1-1; 11 bases line up with TRBD1. Looked up from germline, CDR1 is MNHEY and CDR2 is SVGAGI. CDR3 length equals 14 residues. The V and J ends lost 8 bases and 3 bases, in that order; junction bases with no gene match: 5. This CDR3 reads CASGRTGGYTEAFF. The CDR3 DNA follows: TGTGCCAGCGGTCGGACAGGGGGCTACACTGAAGCTTTCTTT.

The CDR3 is CAISESSLYGYTF. The CDR3 nucleotides are TGTGCCATCAGTGAGTCAAGTCTCTATGGCTACACCTTC. The genes are TRBV10-3 and TRBJ1-2; D is unclear. CDR1 and CDR2 from the germline V gene are ENHRY and SYGVKD. The V end lost 0 bases, the J end lost 4 bases, and 6 bases lay between the germline ends. CDR3 length: 13 residues.

The gene calls are TRBV2 and TRBJ2-3; 11 nucleotides line up with TRBD2. Unmatched junction bases numbered 7, after V lost 6 bases and J lost 8 bases. In germline, CDR1 is SNHLY, CDR2 FYNNEI. CDR3 length: 14 amino acids. CDR3 residues: CASRDSGGAVTQYF. The CDR3 nucleotides read TGTGCCAGCAGGGATAGCGGGGGGGCCGTTACGCAGTATTTT.

The chain couples TRBV6-4 to TRBJ2-1; 9 nucleotides agree with TRBD2. Germline V gene data show CDR1 as MRHNA and CDR2 as SNTAGT. Germline trimming cut 4 bases from V and 6 bases from J; bases unmatched to any gene: 7. There are 15 residues in the CDR3. Here the CDR3 reads CASSVLAGSINEQFF. CDR3 DNA sequence: TGTGCCAGCAGTGTCCTAGCGGGGTCGATCAATGAGCAGTTCTTC.

The gene calls are TRBV9 and TRBJ2-1; TRBD1 agrees at 11 bases. Germline V gene sequence: CDR1 SGDLS, CDR2 YYNGEE. The ends lost 3 bases at V and 5 bases at J; junction bases unmatched: 10. There are 17 residues in the CDR3. The CDR3 reads CASSGRWGDRGNNEQFF. CDR3 sequence (DNA): TGTGCCAGCAGCGGGCGTTGGGGGGACAGGGGGAACAATGAGCAGTTCTTC.

This rearrangement joins TRBV3-1 (or the pseudogene TRBV3-2) to TRBJ2-3; TRBD2 might be the D (5 bases). The CDR3 totals 15 residues. V was cut by 3 bases and J by 2 bases, with 12 bases left in between. Germline V CDR1 and CDR2: LGHDT, YNNKEL (reference sequence). CDR3 in amino acids: CASSQSAAHTDTQYF. DNA of the CDR3: TGTGCCAGCAGCCAGTCAGCGGCTCACACAGATACGCAGTATTTT.

This chain uses TRBV6-6 with TRBJ1-4; tentatively, D is TRBD1 (6 bases). V lost 5 bases and J lost 7, with 14 bases in between. The CDR3 has 14 amino acids. Germline CDR1 reads MNHNY; CDR2 reads SVGAGI (reference sequence). CDR3 nucleotides: TGTGCCAGCAGTCCAGGGTCCAGGGGTGAAAAACTGTTTTTT. Residues: CASSPGSRGEKLFF.

This rearrangement joins TRBV5-4 to TRBJ1-5; no clear D. CDR3 length equals 16 residues. CDR1 and CDR2 from the germline V gene are SGHNT and YYREEE (reference sequence). V was shortened by 0 bases and J by 1 base, with 11 bases between the two germline ends. The CDR3 region is CASSLGSPDSNQPQHF. CDR3 sequence (DNA): TGTGCCAGCAGCTTGGGATCTCCGGACAGCAATCAGCCCCAGCATTTT.

This chain uses TRBV6-6 with TRBJ2-7; TRBD1 matches at 9 bases. The trim removed 6 bases at V and 2 bases at J, leaving 8 bases unmatched. Germline-derived CDR1 and CDR2 are MNHNY and SVGAGI (reference sequence). This CDR3 has 15 residues. CDR3 sequence: CASSPGQGSAYEQYF. The CDR3 bases are TGTGCCAGCAGCCCCGGACAGGGGAGCGCCTACGAGCAGTACTTC.

The chain recombines TRBV10-3 with TRBJ2-1; a weak D match, TRBD2 (7 bases). Per the germline V gene, CDR1 is ENHRY and CDR2 is SYGVKD. The length of the CDR3 is 14 residues. V lost 10 bases and J 9 bases, leaving 22 bases between the germline ends. The CDR3 region is CATHNVGGLSEQFF. In DNA, the CDR3 is TGTGCCACCCATAATGTGGGGGGGCTCAGTGAGCAGTTCTTC.

V is TRBV5-4 and J is TRBJ1-4, with 9 bases fitting TRBD1. After removal of 4 bases from V and 8 bases from J, the junction contained 9 bases not matched to a gene. Germline CDR1 SGHNT, CDR2 YYREEE (reference sequence). The CDR3 totals 15 residues. Written as DNA, the CDR3 is TGTGCCAGCAGCGGGACAGGGAACGCAAAAGAAAAACTGTTTTTT. It yields the protein CASSGTGNAKEKLFF.

The J gene is TRBJ2-7, the V gene TRBV6-1; 8 positions match TRBD2. In germline, CDR1 is MNHNS, CDR2 SASEGT. The CDR3 has 15 amino acids. J was trimmed by 6 bases and V by 2 bases; bases with no gene match: 9. CDR3 DNA: TGTGCCAGCAGTGAAATCCCGGGGGGGCCTTCCGAGCAGTACTTC. Translated: CASSEIPGGPSEQYF.

The J gene is TRBJ2-2, the V gene TRBV14; D might be TRBD2 (6 bases). The germline V and J ends were trimmed by 4 bases and 7 bases, with 10 bases remaining between them. The CDR3 is made up of 13 amino acids. The germline V gene has CDR1 SGHDN and CDR2 FVKESK. CDR3 sequence reads: CASSRWGDGELFF. The CDR3 bases are TGTGCCAGCAGCCGGTGGGGGGACGGGGAGCTGTTTTTT.

CDR3 sequence: CASSLYGYSNQPQHF. In DNA, the CDR3 is TGTGCCAGCAGTTTATACGGGTATAGCAATCAGCCCCAGCATTTT. The rearrangement uses TRBV28 and TRBJ1-5; D is uncertain. CDR1 and CDR2 from the germline V gene are MDHEN and SYDVKM. This CDR3 has 15 residues. Trimming took off 1 base at V and 0 bases at J, with 7 bases between the two ends.

V and J are TRBV5-5 and TRBJ1-3; TRBD1 is a possible D gene (5 bases). Between the trimmed V and J ends, which lost 0 bases and 6 bases, there was a span of 13 bases. The CDR3 extends over 15 amino acids. The germline gives CDR1 SGHKS, CDR2 YYEKEE (reference sequence). In DNA form, the CDR3 reads TGTGCCAGCAGCTTGGAGTGGCAGGGCGTAAACACCATATATTTT. Translated: CASSLEWQGVNTIYF.

V is TRBV23-1 and J is TRBJ2-2; D gene uncertain. TRBV23-1 is an open reading frame, and its role is uncertain. The CDR3 loop spans 15 amino acids. Trimming pared 7 bases from V and 6 bases from J, leaving 18 bases between. The CDR3 reads CASTNTPQVPGELFF. The CDR3 nucleotides are TGCGCCAGCACTAATACCCCGCAGGTCCCCGGGGAGCTGTTTTTT.

The rearrangement joins TRBV28 to TRBJ2-7; TRBD2 aligns across 11 bases. Trimming removed 5 bases from V and 2 bases from J; junction bases left unmatched: 2. CDR1 is MDHEN, CDR2 SYDVKM, per germline. The CDR3 is 14 residues long. CDR3 in DNA: TGTGCCAGCAGTCTAGCGGGGGGAACCTACGAGCAGTACTTC. It yields the protein CASSLAGGTYEQYF.

The genes are TRBV11-2 and TRBJ2-1; the match to TRBD1 covers 11 bases. V lost 4 bases and J lost 8; bases outside the gene matches: 7. Germline CDR1 and CDR2: SGHAT and FQNNGV. The CDR3 sequence is 15 residues long. CDR3 coding DNA: TGTGCCAGCAGCTCCGGACAGGGGGCTGTCTATGAGCAGTTCTTC. Amino acid sequence: CASSSGQGAVYEQFF.

The chain has TRBV28 and TRBJ1-1, with 7 nucleotides matching TRBD1. CDR3 length: 16 residues. CDR1 and CDR2 (germline): MDHEN, SYDVKM. After removal of 2 bases from V and 2 bases from J, the junction contained 8 bases not matched to a gene. The CDR3 spells CASSLGDSPLNTEAFF. CDR3 bases: TGTGCCAGCAGTTTAGGGGACAGCCCTCTCAACACTGAAGCTTTCTTT. The entire variable domain, with the rest obtained from reference TRBV28 and TRBJ1-1, is as follows: DVKVTQSSRYLVKRTGEKVFLECVQDMDHENMFWYRQDPGLGLRLIYFSYDVKMKEKGDIPEGYSVSREKKERFSLILESASTNQTSMYLCASSLGDSPLNTEAFFGQGTRLTVV.

This clone was seen a single time. This chain uses TRBV28 with TRBJ2-2, with 12 bases that match TRBD2. After removal of 6 bases from V and 7 bases from J, the junction contained 3 bases not matched to a gene. The V gene's germline CDR1 is MDHEN and CDR2 SYDVKM. The CDR3 length is 14 residues. CDR3 amino acids: CASSLAGGSGELFF. For the CDR3, the DNA is TGTGCCAGCAGCCTAGCGGGGGGGAGCGGGGAGCTGTTTTTT.